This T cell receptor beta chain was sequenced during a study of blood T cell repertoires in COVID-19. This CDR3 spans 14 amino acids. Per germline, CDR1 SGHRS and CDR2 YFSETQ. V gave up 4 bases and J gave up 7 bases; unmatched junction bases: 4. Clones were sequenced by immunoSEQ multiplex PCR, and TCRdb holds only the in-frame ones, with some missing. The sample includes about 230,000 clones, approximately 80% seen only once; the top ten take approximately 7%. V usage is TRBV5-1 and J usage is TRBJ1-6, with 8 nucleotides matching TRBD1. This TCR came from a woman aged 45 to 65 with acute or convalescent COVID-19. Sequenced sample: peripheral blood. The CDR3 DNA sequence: TGCGCCAGCAGCCCAGGACAGGGAAATTCACCCCTCCACTTT. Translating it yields CASSPGQGNSPLHF. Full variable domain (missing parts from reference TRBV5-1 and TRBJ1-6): KAGVTQTPRYLIKTRGQQVTLSCSPISGHRSVSWYQQTPGQGLQFLFEYFSETQRNKGNFPGRFSGRQFSNSRSEMNVSTLELGDSALYLCASSPGQGNSPLHFGNGTRLTVT.